A single sample is the source of the 23 T cell receptor beta chains below, sequenced in a study of blood T cell repertoires in COVID-19. The method was immunoSEQ multiplex PCR; TCRdb's version includes in-frame clones alone and lacks a portion of them. The sample records 70,000 to 90,000 clones, 85% to 90% being singletons. Sequenced sample: peripheral blood. Source of these receptors: a man older than 75 with active or convalescent COVID-19.

The rearrangement links TRBV4-1 to TRBJ2-1; 8 bases match TRBD2. The V and J ends lost 0 bases and 5 bases, in that order; junction bases with no gene match: 9. Germline CDR1 and CDR2: MGHRA and YSYEKL. This CDR3 spans 17 amino acids. The CDR3 sequence: CASSQEPDSGSHNEQFF. For the CDR3, the DNA is TGCGCCAGCAGCCAAGAACCCGACAGCGGGAGTCACAATGAGCAGTTCTTC.

The J gene is TRBJ1-4, the V gene TRBV28; D gene uncertain. CDR3 size: 14 residues. The germline V and J ends were trimmed by 6 bases and 10 bases, with 18 bases remaining between them. Germline assignment: CDR1 MDHEN and CDR2 SYDVKM. The CDR3 DNA follows: TGTGCCAGCAGGGTCGATACTCGCATTGGAAAACTGTTTTTT. It specifies CASRVDTRIGKLFF.

This clone came up once. The chain recombines TRBV5-1 with TRBJ2-5; 7 bases line up with TRBD2. CDR3 length: 15 amino acids. The germline V gene has CDR1 SGHRS and CDR2 YFSETQ. Trimming removed 5 bases from V and 2 bases from J; junction bases left unmatched: 9. This CDR3 reads CASSPGGERQETQYF. For the CDR3, the DNA is TGCGCCAGCAGTCCGGGAGGTGAGCGGCAAGAGACCCAGTACTTC.

The gene calls are TRBV2 and TRBJ1-5, with 9 nucleotides matching TRBD1. V trimming: 6 bases; J trimming: 7 bases; junction bases outside the gene matches: 4. CDR1 SNHLY and CDR2 FYNNEI come from the germline V gene. This CDR3 contains 13 residues. CDR3 sequence: CASRGDRAQPQHF. DNA of the CDR3: TGTGCCAGCAGAGGGGACAGGGCCCAGCCCCAGCATTTT.

The V and J genes are TRBV10-1 and TRBJ2-3; tentatively, D is TRBD2 (6 bases). Trimming removed 7 bases at V and 1 base at J, with 15 bases between. Germline V gives CDR1 WNHNN, CDR2 SYGVQD (reference sequence). This CDR3 is built from 15 residues. The CDR3, as DNA: TGCGCCAGCAACGAACGGTCTAGCGGCACAGATACGCAGTATTTT. Translating gives CASNERSSGTDTQYF.

The CDR3 sequence: CASADRVVRTLHF. The CDR3 nucleotides are TGTGCCAGCGCAGACAGGGTAGTCCGCACCCTCCACTTT. V usage is TRBV12-3 or TRBV12-4 and J usage is TRBJ1-6, with 7 positions matching TRBD1. The V and J ends lost 8 bases and 14 bases, in that order; junction bases with no gene match: 12. The CDR3 runs 13 residues.

The chain's CDR3 is CAWSRRANTEAFF. In DNA form, the CDR3 reads TGTGCCTGGAGTCGGAGGGCGAACACTGAAGCTTTCTTT. This sequence joins TRBV30 and TRBJ1-1; D remains ambiguous. There are 13 residues in the CDR3. The V gene's germline CDR1 is GTSNPN and CDR2 SVGIG (reference sequence). The V end was cut by 2 bases, the J end by 1 base, with 8 bases between.

The V gene is TRBV28, the J gene TRBJ2-2; the D is unclear. The CDR3 runs 15 residues. CDR1 is MDHEN and CDR2 is SYDVKM in the germline V gene. Trimming removed 6 bases from V and 0 bases from J, with 11 bases in between. Here the CDR3 reads CASSPTNANTGELFF. CDR3 DNA: TGTGCCAGCAGCCCGACAAACGCGAACACCGGGGAGCTGTTTTTT. The full variable domain, completed using reference TRBV28 and TRBJ2-2, is DVKVTQSSRYLVKRTGEKVFLECVQDMDHENMFWYRQDPGLGLRLIYFSYDVKMKEKGDIPEGYSVSREKKERFSLILESASTNQTSMYLCASSPTNANTGELFFGEGSRLTVL.

There are a few counts of this clone. The chain couples TRBV3-1 (or the pseudogene TRBV3-2) to TRBJ2-3; possible D gene TRBD1, 6 bases. The CDR3 sequence is 15 residues long. V was trimmed by 6 bases and J by 5 bases, leaving 18 bases between them. The germline CDR1 and CDR2 sequences are LGHDT and YNNKEL (reference sequence). CDR3 in amino acids: CASSLTGPNQDTQYF. In nucleotides, the CDR3 is TGTGCCAGCAGTTTGACAGGACCAAACCAAGATACGCAGTATTTT.

Remarks on this clone: The sample contains more than one DNA sequence encoding this CDR3. This rearrangement joins TRBV18 to TRBJ1-1; D possibly corresponds to TRBD1 (5 bases). CDR3 length: 16 amino acids. CDR1 KGHSH and CDR2 LQKENI come from the germline V gene. With 3 bases removed from V and 4 bases from J, the gap between germline ends came to 18 bases. The CDR3 spells CASSPGQGPLGTEAFF. CDR3 in DNA: TGTGCCAGCTCACCCGGGCAGGGCCCCCTGGGCACTGAAGCTTTCTTT.

The chain combines TRBV11-3 with TRBJ2-1, with D perhaps TRBD1 (6 bases). Trimming cost V 5 bases and J 8 bases, with 10 bases left between them. CDR1 is SGHNT and CDR2 is YENEEA in the germline V gene. There are 12 residues in the CDR3. The CDR3 loop is CASSVTGYEQFF. CDR3 in DNA: TGTGCCAGCAGCGTTACAGGGTATGAGCAGTTCTTC.

V and J are TRBV5-1 and TRBJ2-1; tentatively, D is TRBD2 (5 bases). The V gene's germline CDR1 is SGHRS and CDR2 YFSETQ. The CDR3 is made up of 12 amino acids. Deletions cut 0 bases from V and 9 bases from J, with 7 bases between. This CDR3 is CASSLGRGEQFF. As DNA, the CDR3 is TGCGCCAGCAGCTTGGGACGGGGTGAGCAGTTCTTC.

J is TRBJ2-3 and V is TRBV12-3 or TRBV12-4; TRBD2 might be the D (5 bases). The CDR3 spans 12 residues. V dropped 7 bases and J dropped 5 bases, with 10 bases sitting between them. CDR3 amino acids: CASTQSGDTQYF. The CDR3 nucleotides read TGTGCCAGCACCCAGAGCGGAGATACGCAGTATTTT.

The rearrangement uses TRBV5-6 and TRBJ1-5; TRBD1 aligns across 9 bases. This CDR3 comprises 16 residues. V gave up 2 bases and J gave up 2 bases; unmatched junction bases: 5. The germline V gene has CDR1 SGHDT and CDR2 YYEEEE. CDR3: CASSFGTGMGNQPQHF. CDR3 coding DNA: TGTGCCAGCAGCTTCGGGACAGGGATGGGCAATCAGCCCCAGCATTTT.

V and J are TRBV5-4 and TRBJ2-2; D perhaps matches TRBD1 (6 bases). This CDR3 is built from 15 residues. Germline assignment: CDR1 SGHNT and CDR2 YYREEE (reference sequence). Trimming left V 4 bases short and J 4 bases short, with 14 bases between. The CDR3 DNA is TGTGCCAGCAGCCTCGACAGGTTGGGCACCGGGGAGCTGTTTTTT. It yields the protein CASSLDRLGTGELFF.

J is TRBJ2-1 and V is TRBV5-5; TRBD1 might be the D (6 bases). The length of the CDR3 is 15 residues. Trimming cost V 2 bases and J 1 base, with 10 bases left between them. In germline, CDR1 is SGHKS, CDR2 YYEKEE (reference sequence). The CDR3: CASSLGGMSYNEQFF. The CDR3 DNA reads as TGTGCCAGCAGCTTAGGGGGAATGTCCTACAATGAGCAGTTCTTC.

The table lists this clone with a count of one. This CDR3 reads CASSQVSHEQFF. DNA for the CDR3: TGTGCCAGCAGCCAAGTATCTCATGAGCAGTTCTTC. The chain joins TRBV3-1 (or the pseudogene TRBV3-2) to TRBJ2-1, with no clear D. The CDR3 sequence is 12 residues long. Germline V lookup: CDR1 LGHDT, CDR2 YNNKEL (reference sequence). The V gene lost 1 base and the J gene lost 8 bases, with 6 bases spanning the gap.

This chain links TRBV24-1 with TRBJ2-3; the D gene is possibly TRBD2 (5 bases). Trimming cost V 4 bases and J 0 bases, with 16 bases left between them. CDR1 is KGHDR and CDR2 is SFDVKD in the germline V gene. This CDR3 spans 17 amino acids. The CDR3 DNA reads as TGTGCCACCAGTGACACGACCGGCGAGCGGAGCACAGATACGCAGTATTTT. It specifies CATSDTTGERSTDTQYF.

The chain uses TRBV4-2 and TRBJ2-1; TRBD2 agrees at 7 bases. This CDR3 has 18 residues. The junction had 13 bases not matched to a gene; V was cut back by 0 bases and J by 5 bases. Germline V gene data show CDR1 as LGHNA and CDR2 as YNFKEQ. The CDR3 bases are TGTGCCAGCAGCCAAGATTCGCGGGAGCTTAGCTACCACAATGAGCAGTTCTTC. It codes for CASSQDSRELSYHNEQFF.

The chain links TRBV30 to TRBJ1-1; D uncertain. The CDR3 has 12 residues. Germline V lookup: CDR1 GTSNPN, CDR2 SVGIG (reference sequence). V lost 1 base, J lost 6 bases, and 9 bases lay in between. CDR3 residues: CAWSGGSPEAFF. CDR3 nucleotides: TGTGCCTGGAGTGGAGGGTCCCCTGAAGCTTTCTTT. The full variable domain, in which reference TRBV30 and TRBJ1-1 provide the parts outside the CDR3, is SQTIHQWPATLVQPVGSPLSLECTVEGTSNPNLYWYRQAAGRGLQLLFYSVGIGQISSEVPQNLSASRPQDRQFILSSKKLLLSDSGFYLCAWSGGSPEAFFGQGTRLTVV.

The chain combines TRBV28 with TRBJ1-5, with a tentative D call TRBD1 (5 bases). Germline V gene lookup returns CDR1 MDHEN and CDR2 SYDVKM. The CDR3 loop spans 15 amino acids. V was clipped by 8 bases and J by 0 bases, with 14 bases between them. The CDR3, as DNA: TGTGCCAGCCTCAGGGTACCGTATAGCAATCAGCCCCAGCATTTT. Translation gives CASLRVPYSNQPQHF. Variable domain in full (rest from reference TRBV28 and TRBJ1-5): DVKVTQSSRYLVKRTGEKVFLECVQDMDHENMFWYRQDPGLGLRLIYFSYDVKMKEKGDIPEGYSVSREKKERFSLILESASTNQTSMYLCASLRVPYSNQPQHFGDGTRLSIL.

This sequence joins TRBV5-1 and TRBJ2-1, with 10 bases that match TRBD2. The CDR3 consists of 16 residues. The germline V gene encodes CDR1 SGHRS and CDR2 YFSETQ. The J segment lost 4 bases and the V segment lost 6 bases, leaving 10 bases of the junction unmatched. The CDR3 loop is CASNQGAGGSYNEQFF. In nucleotides, the CDR3 is TGCGCCAGCAACCAGGGAGCGGGAGGGTCTTACAATGAGCAGTTCTTC.

V gene TRBV19 combines with J gene TRBJ1-5, with D unclear. Deletions cut 9 bases from V and 4 bases from J, with 16 bases between. CDR1 LNHDA and CDR2 SQIVND come from the germline V gene (reference sequence). This CDR3 is 14 amino acids long. The CDR3 loop reads CASNFAPGNQPQHF. DNA of the CDR3: TGTGCCAGCAACTTCGCTCCGGGAAATCAGCCCCAGCATTTT.